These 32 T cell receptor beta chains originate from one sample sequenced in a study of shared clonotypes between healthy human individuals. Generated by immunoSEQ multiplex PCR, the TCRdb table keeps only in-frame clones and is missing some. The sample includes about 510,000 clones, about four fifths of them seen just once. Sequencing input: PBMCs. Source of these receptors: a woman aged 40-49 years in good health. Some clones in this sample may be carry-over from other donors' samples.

This CDR3 reads CASSLRPGQLQETQYF. The CDR3 DNA is TGTGCCAGCAGCCTACGTCCTGGACAGCTGCAAGAGACCCAGTACTTC. The chain employs TRBV5-5 and TRBJ2-5; D may be TRBD1 (6 bases). The length of the CDR3 is 16 residues. Germline lookup yields CDR1 SGHKS and CDR2 YYEKEE (reference sequence). Trimming took 4 bases from V and 2 from J, leaving 18 bases between them. The whole variable domain, remainder taken from reference TRBV5-5 and TRBJ2-5, is DAGVTQSPTHLIKTRGQQVTLRCSPISGHKSVSWYQQVLGQGPQFIFQYYEKEERGRGNFPDRFSARQFPNYSSELNVNALLLGDSALYLCASSLRPGQLQETQYFGPGTRLLVL.

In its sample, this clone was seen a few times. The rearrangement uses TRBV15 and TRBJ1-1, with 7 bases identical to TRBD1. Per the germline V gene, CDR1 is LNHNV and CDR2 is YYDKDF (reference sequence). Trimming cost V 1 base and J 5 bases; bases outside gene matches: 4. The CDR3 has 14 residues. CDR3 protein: CATSRVQGTTEAFF. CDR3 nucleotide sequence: TGTGCCACCAGCAGAGTACAGGGGACGACTGAAGCTTTCTTT.

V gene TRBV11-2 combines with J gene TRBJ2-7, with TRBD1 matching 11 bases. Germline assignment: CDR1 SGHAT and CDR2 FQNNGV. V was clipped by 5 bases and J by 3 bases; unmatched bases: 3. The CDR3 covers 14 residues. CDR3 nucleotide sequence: TGTGCCAGCAGCCCCGGGACAGGGGGCTACGAGCAGTACTTC. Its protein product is CASSPGTGGYEQYF.

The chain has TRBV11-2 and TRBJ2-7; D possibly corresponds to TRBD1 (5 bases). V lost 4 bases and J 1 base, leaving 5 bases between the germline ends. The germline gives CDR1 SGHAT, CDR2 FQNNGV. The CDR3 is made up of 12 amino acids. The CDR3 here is CASSSGSYEQYF. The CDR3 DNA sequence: TGTGCCAGCAGCTCAGGGTCCTACGAGCAGTACTTC.

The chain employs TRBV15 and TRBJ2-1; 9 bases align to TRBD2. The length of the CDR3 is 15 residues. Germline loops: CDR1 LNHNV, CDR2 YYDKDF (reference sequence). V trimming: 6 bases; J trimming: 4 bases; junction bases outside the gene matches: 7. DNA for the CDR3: TGTGCCACCAGGAGTAATCTAGCGGGATACAATGAGCAGTTCTTC. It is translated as CATRSNLAGYNEQFF.

Here the CDR3 reads CASSSRLAGELFF. Here the CDR3 DNA reads TGTGCCAGCAGCTCAAGACTAGCCGGGGAGCTGTTTTTT. The chain is built from TRBV7-2 and TRBJ2-2; D is possibly TRBD2 (6 bases). The ends were cut back, 4 bases at V and 6 bases at J, with 9 bases in the middle. CDR3 length: 13 residues. The germline V gene has CDR1 SGHTA and CDR2 FQGNSA. Full variable domain (outside the CDR3, taken from reference TRBV7-2 and TRBJ2-2): GAGVSQSPSNKVTEKGKDVELRCDPISGHTALYWYRQSLGQGLEFLIYFQGNSAPDKSGLPSDRFSAERTGGSVSTLTIQRTQQEDSAVYLCASSSRLAGELFFGEGSRLTVL.

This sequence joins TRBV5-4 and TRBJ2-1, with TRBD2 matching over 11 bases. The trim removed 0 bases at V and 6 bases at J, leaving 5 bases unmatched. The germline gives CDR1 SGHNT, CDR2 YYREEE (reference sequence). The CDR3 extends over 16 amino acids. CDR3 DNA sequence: TGTGCCAGCAGCTTGGTAGCGGGAGGGCTGATCAATGAGCAGTTCTTC. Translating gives CASSLVAGGLINEQFF.

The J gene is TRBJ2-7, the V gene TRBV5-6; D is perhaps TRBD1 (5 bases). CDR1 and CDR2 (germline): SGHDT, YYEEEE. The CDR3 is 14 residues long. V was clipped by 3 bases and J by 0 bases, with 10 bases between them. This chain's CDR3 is CASSWTLSSYEQYF. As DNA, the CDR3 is TGTGCCAGCAGCTGGACATTGAGCTCCTACGAGCAGTACTTC.

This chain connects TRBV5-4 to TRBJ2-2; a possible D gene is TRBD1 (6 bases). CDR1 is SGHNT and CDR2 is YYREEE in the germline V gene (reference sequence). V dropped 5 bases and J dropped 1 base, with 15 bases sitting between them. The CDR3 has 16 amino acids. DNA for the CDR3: TGTGCCAGCAGTCGGGACACCGGTGGGAACACCGGGGAGCTGTTTTTT. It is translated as CASSRDTGGNTGELFF. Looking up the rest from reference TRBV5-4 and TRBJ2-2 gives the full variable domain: ETGVTQSPTHLIKTRGQQVTLRCSSQSGHNTVSWYQQALGQGPQFIFQYYREEENGRGNFPPRFSGLQFPNYSSELNVNALELDDSALYLCASSRDTGGNTGELFFGEGSRLTVL.

CDR3 in amino acids: CASSLMDEQYF. CDR3 bases: TGTGCCAGCAGTTTGATGGACGAGCAGTACTTC. The chain links TRBV28 to TRBJ2-7; the D is unclear. The CDR3 consists of 11 residues. Trimming removed 3 bases from V and 5 bases from J, with 5 bases in between. Germline CDR1 reads MDHEN; CDR2 reads SYDVKM.

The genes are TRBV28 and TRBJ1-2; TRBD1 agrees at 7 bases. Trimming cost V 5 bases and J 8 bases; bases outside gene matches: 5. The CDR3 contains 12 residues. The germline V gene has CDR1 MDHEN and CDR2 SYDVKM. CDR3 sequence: CASSEQGFGYTF. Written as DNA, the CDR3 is TGTGCCAGCAGTGAACAGGGGTTCGGCTACACCTTC.

This chain's CDR3 is CASSGRNYGYTF. CDR3 DNA sequence: TGTGCCAGCAGCGGCCGTAACTATGGCTACACCTTC. The chain uses TRBV9 and TRBJ1-2; no clear D gene. Trimming stripped 3 bases from V and 1 base from J, with 4 bases between. The CDR3 runs 12 residues. In germline, CDR1 is SGDLS, CDR2 YYNGEE. The whole variable domain, filled in from reference TRBV9 and TRBJ1-2, reads DSGVTQTPKHLITATGQRVTLRCSPRSGDLSVYWYQQSLDQGLQFLIQYYNGEERAKGNILERFSAQQFPDLHSELNLSSLELGDSALYFCASSGRNYGYTFGSGTRLTVV.

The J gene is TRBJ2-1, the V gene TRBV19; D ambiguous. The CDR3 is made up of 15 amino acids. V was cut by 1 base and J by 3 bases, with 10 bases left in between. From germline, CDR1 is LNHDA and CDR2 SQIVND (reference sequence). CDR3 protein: CASSIATKNYNEQFF. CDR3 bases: TGTGCCAGTAGTATAGCGACGAAAAACTACAATGAGCAGTTCTTC.

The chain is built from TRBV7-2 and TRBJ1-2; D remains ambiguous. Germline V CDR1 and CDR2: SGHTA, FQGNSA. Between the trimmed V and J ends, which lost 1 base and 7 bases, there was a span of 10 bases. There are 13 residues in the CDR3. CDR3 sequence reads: CASSLVQTRGYTF. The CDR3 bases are TGTGCCAGCAGCTTAGTTCAGACCCGTGGCTACACCTTC.

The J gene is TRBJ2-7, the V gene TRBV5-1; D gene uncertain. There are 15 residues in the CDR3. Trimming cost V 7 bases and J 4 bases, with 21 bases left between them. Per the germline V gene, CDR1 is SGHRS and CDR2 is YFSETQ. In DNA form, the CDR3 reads TGCGCCAGCTGCCCCACCATGGATTTCACGTACGAGCAGTACTTC. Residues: CASCPTMDFTYEQYF.

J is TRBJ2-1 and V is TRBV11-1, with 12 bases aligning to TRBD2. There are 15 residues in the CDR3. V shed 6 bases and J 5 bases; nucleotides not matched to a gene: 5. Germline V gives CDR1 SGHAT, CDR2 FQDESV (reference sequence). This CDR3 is CASRPLAGGHNEQFF. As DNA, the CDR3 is TGTGCCAGCAGGCCACTAGCGGGAGGCCACAATGAGCAGTTCTTC.

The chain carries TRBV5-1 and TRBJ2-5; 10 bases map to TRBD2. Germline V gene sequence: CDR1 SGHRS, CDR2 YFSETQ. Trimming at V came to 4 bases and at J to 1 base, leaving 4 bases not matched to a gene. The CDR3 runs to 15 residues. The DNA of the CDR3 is TGCGCCAGCAGCGGACGGACTAGCGGCCAAGAGACCCAGTACTTC. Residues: CASSGRTSGQETQYF.

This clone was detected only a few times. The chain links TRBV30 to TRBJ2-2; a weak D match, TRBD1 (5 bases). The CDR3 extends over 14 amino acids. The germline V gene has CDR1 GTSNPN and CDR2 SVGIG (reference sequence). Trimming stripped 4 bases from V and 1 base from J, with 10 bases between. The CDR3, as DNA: TGTGCCTGGACAAGGGGTTTGAACACCGGGGAGCTGTTTTTT. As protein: CAWTRGLNTGELFF.

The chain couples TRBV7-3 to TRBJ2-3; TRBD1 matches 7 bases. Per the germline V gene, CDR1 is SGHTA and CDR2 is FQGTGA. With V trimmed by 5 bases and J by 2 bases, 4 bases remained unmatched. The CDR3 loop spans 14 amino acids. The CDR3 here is CASSPGQNTDTQYF. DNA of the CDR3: TGTGCCAGCAGCCCGGGACAGAACACAGATACGCAGTATTTT.

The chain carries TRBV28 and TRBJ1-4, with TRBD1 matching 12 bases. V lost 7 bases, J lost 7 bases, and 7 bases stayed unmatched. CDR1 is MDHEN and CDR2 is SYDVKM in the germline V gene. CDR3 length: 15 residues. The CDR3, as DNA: TGTGCCAGCACGGGACAGGGGGCGAGGGGTGAAAAACTGTTTTTT. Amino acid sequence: CASTGQGARGEKLFF.

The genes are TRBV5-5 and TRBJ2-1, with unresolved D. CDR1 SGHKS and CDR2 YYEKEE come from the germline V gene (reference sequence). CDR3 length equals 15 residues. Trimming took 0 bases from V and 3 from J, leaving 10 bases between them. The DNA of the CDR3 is TGTGCCAGCAGCTTGGTAGGGATAGGCTACAATGAGCAGTTCTTC. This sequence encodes CASSLVGIGYNEQFF.

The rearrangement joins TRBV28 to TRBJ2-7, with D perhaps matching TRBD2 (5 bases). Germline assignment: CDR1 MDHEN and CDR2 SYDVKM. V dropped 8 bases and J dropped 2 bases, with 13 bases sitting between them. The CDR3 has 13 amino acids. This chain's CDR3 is CASGLPGAYEQYF. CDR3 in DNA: TGTGCCAGCGGTCTTCCCGGGGCCTACGAGCAGTACTTC.

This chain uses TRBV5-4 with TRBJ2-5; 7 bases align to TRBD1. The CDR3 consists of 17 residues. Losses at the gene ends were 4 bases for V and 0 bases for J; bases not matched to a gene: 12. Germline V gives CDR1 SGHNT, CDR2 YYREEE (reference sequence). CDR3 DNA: TGTGCCAGCAGCGGGGGACAGCTAGATTTGGACCAAGAGACCCAGTACTTC. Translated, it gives CASSGGQLDLDQETQYF.

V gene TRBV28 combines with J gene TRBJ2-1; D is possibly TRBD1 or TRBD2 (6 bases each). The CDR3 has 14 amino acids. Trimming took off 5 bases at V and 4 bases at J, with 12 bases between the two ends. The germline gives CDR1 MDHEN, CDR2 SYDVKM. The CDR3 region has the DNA TGTGCCAGCAGTAGGGGGGACTTTTACAATGAGCAGTTCTTC. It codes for CASSRGDFYNEQFF.

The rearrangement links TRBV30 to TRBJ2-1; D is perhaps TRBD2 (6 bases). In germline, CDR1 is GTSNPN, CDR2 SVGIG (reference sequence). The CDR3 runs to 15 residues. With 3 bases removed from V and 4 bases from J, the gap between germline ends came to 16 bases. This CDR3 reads CAWSSRGGMYNEQFF. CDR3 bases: TGTGCCTGGAGCTCGCGGGGCGGGATGTACAATGAGCAGTTCTTC.

CDR3 sequence: CASRGTSGTQYF. DNA of the CDR3: TGTGCCAGCAGAGGGACTAGCGGGACGCAGTACTTC. The rearrangement uses TRBV2 and TRBJ2-7, with 13 bases matching TRBD2. The germline V gene encodes CDR1 SNHLY and CDR2 FYNNEI. V was clipped by 6 bases and J by 9 bases; unmatched bases: 2. This CDR3 contains 12 residues.

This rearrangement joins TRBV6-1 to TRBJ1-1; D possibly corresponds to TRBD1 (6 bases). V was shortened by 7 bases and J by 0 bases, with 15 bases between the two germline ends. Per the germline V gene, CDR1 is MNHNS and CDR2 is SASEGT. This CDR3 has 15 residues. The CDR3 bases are TGTGCCAGCACCGAGGACAGAGCCATGAACACTGAAGCTTTCTTT. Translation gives CASTEDRAMNTEAFF.

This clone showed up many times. CDR3 in DNA: TGTGCCTTAGCCTTGGACCAGATAGTGGCCTACGAGCAGTACTTC. Residues: CALALDQIVAYEQYF. The chain combines TRBV30 with TRBJ2-7; D not resolved. Germline values: CDR1 GTSNPN, CDR2 SVGIG (reference sequence). The CDR3 covers 15 residues. V lost 7 bases, J lost 2 bases, and 21 bases lay in between.

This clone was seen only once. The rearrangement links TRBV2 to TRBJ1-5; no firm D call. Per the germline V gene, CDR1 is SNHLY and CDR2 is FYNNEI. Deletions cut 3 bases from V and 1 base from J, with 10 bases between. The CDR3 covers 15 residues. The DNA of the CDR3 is TGTGCCAGCAGTGATCAGGCCAGGAGCAATCAGCCCCAGCATTTT. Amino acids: CASSDQARSNQPQHF.

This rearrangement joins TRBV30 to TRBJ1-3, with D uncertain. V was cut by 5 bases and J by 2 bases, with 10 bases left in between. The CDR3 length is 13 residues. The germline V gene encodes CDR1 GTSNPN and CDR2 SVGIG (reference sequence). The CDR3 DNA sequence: TGTGCCTGGTCACGGCTTACTGGAAACACCATATATTTT. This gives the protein CAWSRLTGNTIYF. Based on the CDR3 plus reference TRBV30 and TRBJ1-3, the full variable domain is SQTIHQWPATLVQPVGSPLSLECTVEGTSNPNLYWYRQAAGRGLQLLFYSVGIGQISSEVPQNLSASRPQDRQFILSSKKLLLSDSGFYLCAWSRLTGNTIYFGEGSWLTVV.

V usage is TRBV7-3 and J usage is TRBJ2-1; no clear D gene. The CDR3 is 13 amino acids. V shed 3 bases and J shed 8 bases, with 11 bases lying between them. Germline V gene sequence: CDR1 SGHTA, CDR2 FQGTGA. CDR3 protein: CASSFGPDYEQFF. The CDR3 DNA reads TGTGCCAGCAGCTTCGGACCCGACTATGAGCAGTTCTTC.

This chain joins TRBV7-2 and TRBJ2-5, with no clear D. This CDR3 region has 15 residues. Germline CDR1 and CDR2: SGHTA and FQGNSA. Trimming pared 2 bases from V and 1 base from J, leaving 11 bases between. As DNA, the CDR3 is TGTGCCAGCAGCTTACTGGGCAGTTCCCAAGAGACCCAGTACTTC. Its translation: CASSLLGSSQETQYF.